A selection of T cell receptor beta chains follows, all from one sample in a study of blood T cells in healthy people across ages. TCRdb reprocessed the 5' RACE reads via MiXCR and lists one record per CDR3 protein. The sample consists of hundreds of thousands of distinct CDR3 sequences, roughly 43% of them appearing once. Sequenced sample: blood. All receptors come from a woman aged 55-70 years in good health. CDR3s leave out the opening cysteine and the closing phenylalanine or tryptophan. The order of the fields is V gene, J gene, clone size, CDR3 protein. Clone size is stated in some rows and not others, as once, few, many or a class when expanded.

v_call: TRBV12-3/TRBV12-4
j_call: TRBJ2-3
clone_size: once
cdr3_aa: ASSPHGYTQY

v_call: TRBV12-3/TRBV12-4
j_call: TRBJ1-1
clone_size: many
cdr3_aa: ASSLGVNTEAF

v_call: TRBV10-3
j_call: TRBJ1-4
clone_size: .
cdr3_aa: AISEYRTGSGEKLF

v_call: TRBV12-3/TRBV12-4
j_call: TRBJ2-1
clone_size: .
cdr3_aa: ASSFWDRVFEQF

v_call: TRBV28
j_call: TRBJ2-3
clone_size: .
cdr3_aa: AVSSRTSGSTDTQY

v_call: TRBV30
j_call: TRBJ2-6
clone_size: .
cdr3_aa: AWTFVANVLT

v_call: TRBV7-9
j_call: TRBJ1-1
clone_size: .
cdr3_aa: ASSYQGEAF

v_call: TRBV3-1
j_call: TRBJ2-7
clone_size: .
cdr3_aa: ASNRGQGYEQY

v_call: TRBV20-1
j_call: TRBJ1-1
clone_size: .
cdr3_aa: SAQDRGNTEAF

v_call: TRBV10-2
j_call: TRBJ2-7
clone_size: few
cdr3_aa: ASRIVLAGDEY

v_call: TRBV9
j_call: .
clone_size: once
cdr3_aa: ARTLAGGPPLCGEQY

v_call: TRBV6-2/TRBV6-3
j_call: TRBJ2-1
clone_size: .
cdr3_aa: VSTRTSGNEQF

v_call: TRBV19
j_call: TRBJ1-6
clone_size: .
cdr3_aa: ASSRSQGGSPLH

v_call: TRBV25-1
j_call: TRBJ1-5
clone_size: .
cdr3_aa: ASGGASQPQH

v_call: TRBV7-8
j_call: TRBJ2-3
clone_size: .
cdr3_aa: ASSPTRTGVTATQY

v_call: TRBV28
j_call: TRBJ2-5
clone_size: .
cdr3_aa: ASKGQGPGETQY

v_call: TRBV5-1
j_call: TRBJ1-4
clone_size: .
cdr3_aa: ASSTDHNEKLF

v_call: TRBV6-2/TRBV6-3
j_call: TRBJ1-5
clone_size: many
cdr3_aa: ASSPALGARNQPQH

v_call: TRBV25-1
j_call: TRBJ2-5
clone_size: .
cdr3_aa: ASSEASKGAKGEETQY

v_call: TRBV11-2
j_call: TRBJ2-1
clone_size: .
cdr3_aa: ASSFTTSGAYNEQF

v_call: TRBV3-1
j_call: TRBJ2-3
clone_size: few
cdr3_aa: ASSRRSSGSTDTQY

v_call: TRBV7-9
j_call: TRBJ1-1
clone_size: once
cdr3_aa: ASSSLPDTEAF

v_call: TRBV6-5
j_call: TRBJ1-4
clone_size: .
cdr3_aa: ASSYGQGRNEELF

v_call: TRBV18
j_call: .
clone_size: .
cdr3_aa: ASSPGGTSGARETQY

v_call: TRBV7-9
j_call: TRBJ2-7
clone_size: .
cdr3_aa: ASSPPIVIGEQY

v_call: TRBV5-6
j_call: TRBJ2-5
clone_size: few
cdr3_aa: ASSFQLAGELETQY

v_call: TRBV10-3
j_call: TRBJ2-7
clone_size: few
cdr3_aa: ASPIGGSYEQY

v_call: TRBV7-2
j_call: TRBJ2-7
clone_size: .
cdr3_aa: ASSLVDNPYEQY

v_call: TRBV2
j_call: TRBJ2-3
clone_size: few
cdr3_aa: ASRYRTATDTQY

v_call: TRBV20-1
j_call: TRBJ2-3
clone_size: .
cdr3_aa: SPVTDTQY

v_call: TRBV29-1
j_call: TRBJ2-3
clone_size: many
cdr3_aa: SVNRGREAQY

v_call: TRBV10-2
j_call: TRBJ2-5
clone_size: .
cdr3_aa: ASSNVLVAETQY